This TCR beta chain appears in the sequencing data of a study of T cell responses to AZD1222 COVID-19 vaccine. V lost 10 bases, J lost 4 bases, and 17 bases lay in between. Germline values: CDR1 KGHSH, CDR2 LQKENI. This CDR3 has 13 residues. Remarks on this clone: What it binds is not known.

Study results and caveats: It should be noted that donors were predominantly white British and more often female, and clonal diversity was possibly underestimated. Repertoire collection took place solely once the T cell response had peaked.

Measured with immunoSEQ multiplex PCR; TCRdb has only the in-frame clones, and not every one. The data show 150,000 to 200,000 clones, 90% to 95% seen once. The receptor comes from an adult who received the AZD1222 COVID-19 vaccine. This specimen was peripheral blood, taken 28 days after the second AZD1222 dose. The J gene is TRBJ2-7, the V gene TRBV18; D possibly uses TRBD1 or TRBD2 (5 bases each). The CDR3 region is CATTPPEGYEQYF. CDR3 nucleotide sequence: TGTGCCACCACACCGCCTGAGGGGTACGAGCAGTACTTC.